This is a list of T cell receptor beta chains from one sample in a study of T cell responses to AZD1222 COVID-19 vaccine. TCRdb keeps only in-frame clones here, not all; method: immunoSEQ multiplex PCR. This table holds 100,000 or so clones, roughly 86% found once. The sequencing here drew on peripheral blood, taken 28 days after the second AZD1222 dose. These receptor sequences come from an adult who received the AZD1222 COVID-19 vaccine. The CDR3 runs from the conserved cysteine through the conserved F or W. A D gene is named only where the DNA matches it firmly. Expanded clones get a size class; other rows say once, few or many, or leave the size out.

v_gene: TRBV28; d_gene: TRBD2; abundance: few; j_gene: TRBJ2-7; CDR3aa: CASSRGVLAGVVYEQYF; CDR3nt: TGTGCCAGCTCACGAGGGGTACTAGCGGGAGTTGTCTACGAGCAGTACTTC
v_gene: TRBV5-1; d_gene: TRBD2; abundance: few; j_gene: TRBJ2-7; CDR3aa: CASSLTSGWSSYEQYF; CDR3nt: TGCGCCAGCAGCTTGACTAGCGGGTGGAGCTCCTACGAGCAGTACTTC
v_gene: TRBV9; d_gene: -; abundance: once; j_gene: TRBJ1-6; CDR3aa: CASSAPPWDSPLHF; CDR3nt: TGTGCCAGCAGCGCTCCTCCATGGGATTCACCCCTCCACTTT
v_gene: TRBV11-3; d_gene: -; abundance: -; j_gene: TRBJ1-1; CDR3aa: CASSFSGMDTEAFF; CDR3nt: TGTGCCAGCAGCTTCTCCGGGATGGACACTGAAGCTTTCTTT
v_gene: TRBV4-1; d_gene: -; abundance: -; j_gene: TRBJ2-5; CDR3aa: CASSPLEQETQYF; CDR3nt: TGCGCCAGCAGCCCTCTAGAACAAGAGACCCAGTACTTC
v_gene: TRBV5-1; d_gene: -; abundance: -; j_gene: TRBJ2-1; CDR3aa: CASSLRGVNEQFF; CDR3nt: TGCGCCAGCAGCCTAAGGGGCGTTAATGAGCAGTTCTTC
v_gene: TRBV6-4; d_gene: TRBD1; abundance: once; j_gene: TRBJ2-5; CDR3aa: CASSGGTAQETQYF; CDR3nt: TGTGCCAGCAGTGGGGGGACAGCCCAAGAGACCCAGTACTTC
v_gene: TRBV19; d_gene: -; abundance: -; j_gene: TRBJ1-5; CDR3aa: CASSTTVYSNQPQHF; CDR3nt: TGTGCCAGTAGTACGACAGTATATAGCAATCAGCCCCAGCATTTT
v_gene: TRBV27; d_gene: -; abundance: -; j_gene: TRBJ1-1; CDR3aa: CASSFVGNTEAFF; CDR3nt: TGTGCCAGCAGTTTCGTTGGTAACACTGAAGCTTTCTTT
v_gene: TRBV19; d_gene: TRBD1; abundance: few; j_gene: TRBJ1-1; CDR3aa: CASSMTGFVTEAFF; CDR3nt: TGTGCCAGTAGTATGACAGGGTTCGTCACTGAAGCTTTCTTT
v_gene: TRBV10-1; d_gene: TRBD1; abundance: few; j_gene: TRBJ2-2; CDR3aa: CASSDGTANTGELFF; CDR3nt: TGCGCCAGCAGTGACGGGACAGCCAACACCGGGGAGCTGTTTTTT
v_gene: TRBV14; d_gene: TRBD2; abundance: once; j_gene: TRBJ2-3; CDR3aa: CASSQDLAGVDTQYF; CDR3nt: TGTGCCAGCAGCCAAGATCTAGCGGGGGTGGATACGCAGTATTTT
v_gene: TRBV28; d_gene: -; abundance: few; j_gene: TRBJ1-5; CDR3aa: CASSTERQAGGNQPQHF; CDR3nt: TGTGCCAGCAGTACGGAAAGACAGGCGGGGGGCAATCAGCCCCAGCATTTT
v_gene: TRBV7-2; d_gene: TRBD1; abundance: -; j_gene: TRBJ2-5; CDR3aa: CASSLRGTEQETQYF; CDR3nt: TGTGCCAGCAGCCTACGAGGGACAGAACAAGAGACCCAGTACTTC
v_gene: TRBV19; d_gene: -; abundance: -; j_gene: TRBJ2-7; CDR3aa: CASSIPGTYEQYF; CDR3nt: TGTGCCAGTAGTATACCCGGGACCTACGAGCAGTACTTC
v_gene: TRBV5-4; d_gene: TRBD1; abundance: -; j_gene: TRBJ1-2; CDR3aa: CASSLGGTGDGYTF; CDR3nt: TGTGCCAGCAGCTTGGGAGGGACAGGGGATGGCTACACCTTC
v_gene: TRBV18; d_gene: -; abundance: -; j_gene: TRBJ2-3; CDR3aa: CASSPLAGDSDTQYF; CDR3nt: TGTGCCAGCTCACCTCTGGCAGGGGATTCAGATACGCAGTATTTT
v_gene: TRBV5-4; d_gene: -; abundance: -; j_gene: TRBJ2-3; CDR3aa: CASSLSTDTQYF; CDR3nt: TGTGCCAGCAGCTTAAGCACAGATACGCAGTATTTT
v_gene: TRBV25-1; d_gene: TRBD1; abundance: -; j_gene: TRBJ1-2; CDR3aa: CASSDSRTGTYGYGYTF; CDR3nt: TGTGCCAGCAGTGATTCCAGGACAGGGACATATGGCTATGGCTACACCTTC
v_gene: TRBV30; d_gene: -; abundance: -; j_gene: TRBJ2-1; CDR3aa: CAWSPRTSSPGYNEQFF; CDR3nt: TGTGCCTGGAGTCCCCGAACCTCGTCTCCTGGTTACAATGAGCAGTTCTTC
v_gene: TRBV19; d_gene: -; abundance: -; j_gene: TRBJ1-1; CDR3aa: CASSSRTGTEAFF; CDR3nt: TGTGCCAGTAGTTCCCGAACAGGGACTGAAGCTTTCTTT
v_gene: TRBV12-5; d_gene: -; abundance: once; j_gene: TRBJ1-5; CDR3aa: CASGLGEGSQPQHF; CDR3nt: TGTGCTAGTGGTTTGGGTGAGGGTAGTCAGCCCCAGCATTTT
v_gene: TRBV18; d_gene: TRBD1; abundance: -; j_gene: TRBJ2-3; CDR3aa: CASSSGTGGPDTQYF; CDR3nt: TGTGCCAGCTCGTCAGGGACAGGGGGCCCAGATACGCAGTATTTT
v_gene: TRBV5-6; d_gene: TRBD2; abundance: -; j_gene: TRBJ2-7; CDR3aa: CASSGTSGSSYEQYF; CDR3nt: TGTGCCAGCAGCGGAACTAGCGGAAGCTCCTACGAGCAGTACTTC
v_gene: TRBV2; d_gene: -; abundance: -; j_gene: TRBJ1-1; CDR3aa: CAGGGGGEAFF; CDR3nt: TGTGCGGGAGGCGGAGGGGGTGAAGCTTTCTTT
v_gene: TRBV6-5; d_gene: -; abundance: -; j_gene: TRBJ1-5; CDR3aa: CASSYSGSGNQPQHF; CDR3nt: TGTGCCAGCAGTTACTCGGGGTCGGGCAATCAGCCCCAGCATTTT
v_gene: TRBV5-1; d_gene: TRBD1; abundance: -; j_gene: TRBJ1-2; CDR3aa: CASSFQGAVVDGYTF; CDR3nt: TGCGCCAGCAGCTTCCAGGGGGCGGTTGTAGATGGCTACACCTTC
v_gene: TRBV6-5; d_gene: TRBD1; abundance: -; j_gene: TRBJ2-7; CDR3aa: CASRDRAADEQYF; CDR3nt: TGTGCCAGCAGGGACAGGGCAGCAGACGAGCAGTACTTC
v_gene: TRBV3-1/TRBV3-2; d_gene: -; abundance: -; j_gene: TRBJ2-5; CDR3aa: CASSQDAGRQETQYF; CDR3nt: TGTGCCAGCAGCCAAGACGCGGGACGGCAAGAGACCCAGTACTTC
v_gene: TRBV27; d_gene: -; abundance: -; j_gene: TRBJ2-1; CDR3aa: CASKDIPPYNEQFF; CDR3nt: TGTGCCAGCAAGGACATTCCCCCCTACAATGAGCAGTTCTTC
v_gene: TRBV27; d_gene: -; abundance: -; j_gene: TRBJ2-2; CDR3aa: CASGEVGELFF; CDR3nt: TGTGCCAGTGGGGAAGTCGGGGAGCTGTTTTTT
v_gene: TRBV7-8; d_gene: -; abundance: few; j_gene: TRBJ2-5; CDR3aa: CASSPLVRGETQYF; CDR3nt: TGTGCCAGCAGCCCCTTAGTCCGGGGGGAGACCCAGTACTTC
v_gene: TRBV6-5; d_gene: -; abundance: -; j_gene: TRBJ2-5; CDR3aa: CASSYQAGRETQYF; CDR3nt: TGTGCCAGCAGTTATCAGGCCGGTAGGGAGACCCAGTACTTC